Ten or more counts support the clone carrying this T cell receptor (beta chain). The antigen remains undetermined. The source of the sample is a study of T cells after posttransplantation cyclophosphamide. Sequenced by immunoSEQ multiplex PCR; TCRdb stores in-frame clones only, minus some. Found here are 6,500 to 9,000 clones, no singletons; the ten largest cover about 10%. Per the germline V gene, CDR1 is SGHRS and CDR2 is YFSETQ. V shed 3 bases, J shed 8 bases, and the junction held 16 bases outside the gene matches. This CDR3 has 17 amino acids. Study-level results: After PTCy, TRB diversity resembled that of CNI/methotrexate controls. Skin or GI-infiltrating T cells shared few TRB sequences with blood. Later post-transplant blood repertoires were often dominated by donor CD8+ memory clones.

Treatment was busulfan-fludarabine conditioning, a marrow graft, and cyclophosphamide on days +3 and +4. This chain links TRBV5-1 with TRBJ2-1; TRBD2 matches at 8 bases. The sequence derives from a female patient in her 50s who received an allogeneic stem cell transplant from a related donor, was CMV-positive, and had no GVHD. Some T cells may be supplied by the graft donor. The sequenced sample was PBMCs, obtained after allogeneic stem cell transplant with posttransplant cyclophosphamide. CDR3 residues: CASSSRPVGGRLDEQFF. Here the CDR3 DNA reads TGCGCCAGCAGCTCCCGCCCGGTTGGCGGGAGGTTGGATGAGCAGTTCTTC.